This TCR beta chain was found in a study of blood T cells in healthy people across ages. Study-wide results and limits: Among T cells, TCR beta diversity per million cells dropped roughly linearly as age rose.

Extraction yielded at least 6 micrograms of total RNA per sample. It was with a sample-barcoded 5' primer and a J-beta primer mix that a second PCR of about 6 to 12 cycles was run. Every single cDNA molecule received a tag from a template-switch adaptor with 12 random nucleotides. MiXCR was run by TCRdb on the 5' RACE reads, yielding one entry per CDR3 protein. The sample lists around 1.5 million distinct CDR3 sequences, approximately 60% seen once, with over 5% in the top ten. On this clonotype: Its antigen remains unidentified.

The sequenced material came from blood. The receptor's source is a man aged 18 to 29 in good health.

CDR3 loop: CASSLVYGALANYGYTF. The CDR3, as DNA: TGTGCCAGCAGTTTAGTGTACGGCGCGCTAGCTAACTATGGCTACACCTTC. This chain connects TRBV12-3 or TRBV12-4 to TRBJ1-2; unclear D gene. The CDR3 sequence is 17 residues long. The ends were cut back, 1 base at V and 0 bases at J, with 15 bases in the middle.